The 32 T cell receptor beta chains given below trace back to one sample, sequenced in a study of T cells in Graves' hyperthyroidism and ophthalmopathy. Amplification of TCR beta CDR3 regions was performed using RNA transcripts as template. RT-PCR in the first round (using the HTBI primer set) targeted the TCR CDR3. TCRdb used MiXCR to reprocess the multiplex PCR reads, holding one entry per CDR3 protein. The table includes approximately 360,000 distinct CDR3 sequences, 15% to 17% detected once. Material: blood. Every receptor here comes from a woman between 18 and 30 years old with Graves' hyperthyroidism that later progressed to Graves' ophthalmopathy.

The rearrangement uses TRBV6-5 and TRBJ2-7, with D perhaps TRBD1 (6 bases). The length of the CDR3 is 16 residues. V was trimmed by 1 base and J by 1 base, leaving 14 bases between them. Germline V CDR1 and CDR2: MNHEY, SVGAGI. CDR3 protein: CASSYFGGPSSYEQYF. The CDR3 DNA reads TGTGCCAGCAGTTACTTTGGGGGCCCCTCTTCCTACGAGCAGTACTTC.

This clonotype was observed many times. The chain is built from TRBV11-2 and TRBJ2-7; either TRBD1 or TRBD2 may fit D (6 bases each). The CDR3 is made up of 15 amino acids. V lost 5 bases to trimming and J lost 2 bases, with 16 bases between them. Germline V CDR1 and CDR2: SGHAT, FQNNGV. The CDR3 spells CASSAGAGPPYEQYF. For the CDR3, the DNA is TGTGCCAGCAGCGCAGGGGCGGGACCGCCCTACGAGCAGTACTTC.

The sample holds a few counts of this clonotype. V usage is TRBV4-3 and J usage is TRBJ2-7, with unresolved D. Trimming removed 0 bases from V and 6 bases from J, with 9 bases in between. The germline V gene has CDR1 LGHNA and CDR2 YSLEER. This CDR3 region has 13 residues. CDR3 sequence: CASSQEIGLEQYF. The CDR3, as DNA: TGCGCCAGCAGCCAAGAGATAGGGCTCGAGCAGTACTTC.

This clonotype was seen ten or more times. The chain uses TRBV24-1 and TRBJ2-7, with 7 positions matching TRBD2. Germline trimming cut 0 bases from V and 5 bases from J; bases unmatched to any gene: 6. This CDR3 is 15 amino acids long. Germline CDR1 is KGHDR and CDR2 is SFDVKD. CDR3 amino acids: CATSDLRSGTNEQYF. Here the CDR3 DNA reads TGTGCCACCAGTGATTTGCGCAGCGGGACCAACGAGCAGTACTTC.

This clonotype has only a few counts. Here the CDR3 omits its conserved ending phenylalanine or tryptophan, so a read error is the likely source. This chain links TRBV5-1 with TRBJ2-7; D unresolved. Per the germline V gene, CDR1 is SGHRS and CDR2 is YFSETQ. V shed 0 bases and J shed 4 bases, with 11 bases lying between them. The length of the CDR3 is 14 residues. The CDR3 loop reads CASSLGDTRYEQYL. CDR3 in DNA: TGCGCCAGCAGCTTGGGTGACACGCGGTACGAGCAGTACCTC.

This clonotype has a single count. A clone one base away is much larger, so this may be a read error. This chain's CDR3 is CASSYRGDTQHF. The CDR3 nucleotides read TGTGCCAGCAGTTACCGAGGTGATACGCAGCATTTT. The chain joins TRBV6-2 or TRBV6-3 to TRBJ2-3; D is uncertain. The end of the DNA aligns better with TRBJ1-5, so the J call may be wrong. The CDR3 contains 12 residues. The V gene's germline CDR1 is MNHEY and CDR2 SVGEGT.

This clonotype was picked up many times. V gene TRBV20-1 combines with J gene TRBJ2-7, with 8 bases identical to TRBD1. In germline, CDR1 is DFQATT, CDR2 SNEGSKA (reference sequence). The trim removed 6 bases at V and 0 bases at J, leaving 7 bases unmatched. There are 14 residues in the CDR3. CDR3: CSARGQGRSYEQYF. CDR3 in DNA: TGCAGTGCACGTGGACAGGGACGCTCCTACGAGCAGTACTTC.

The rearrangement links TRBV27 to TRBJ2-2; D unclear. Germline CDR1 reads MNHEY; CDR2 reads SMNVEV (reference sequence). The CDR3 length is 16 residues. The V and J ends lost 6 bases and 0 bases respectively, with 14 bases between them. CDR3 coding DNA: TGTGCCAGCAGGCCCTGGTTAGAGGCGAACACCGGGGAGCTGTTTTTT. Translated, it gives CASRPWLEANTGELFF.

This clonotype was observed many times. The chain uses TRBV6-1 and TRBJ2-3; possibly TRBD1 for D (5 bases). V dropped 6 bases and J dropped 5 bases, with 18 bases sitting between them. Germline V lookup: CDR1 MNHNS, CDR2 SASEGT. The CDR3 loop spans 15 amino acids. CDR3: CASRRPPGQGDTQYF. Written as DNA, the CDR3 is TGTGCCAGCAGGAGGCCCCCTGGCCAGGGAGATACGCAGTATTTT.

This clonotype was detected a few times. The CDR3 sequence: CASSINTRNEQFF. The CDR3 nucleotides are TGTGCCAGTAGTATAAACACACGAAATGAGCAGTTCTTC. The J gene is TRBJ2-1, the V gene TRBV19; D gene uncertain. The ends were cut back, 2 bases at V and 7 bases at J, with 9 bases in the middle. The CDR3 runs to 13 residues. Germline V CDR1 and CDR2: LNHDA, SQIVND (reference sequence).

The chain links TRBV9 to TRBJ1-2, with D possibly being TRBD1 (5 bases). The CDR3 extends over 13 amino acids. The germline V gene has CDR1 SGDLS and CDR2 YYNGEE. Trimming stripped 2 bases from V and 8 bases from J, with 13 bases between. Here the CDR3 reads CASSVSGAGGYTF. CDR3 sequence (DNA): TGTGCCAGCAGCGTCAGCGGGGCTGGGGGCTACACCTTC.

This clonotype has at least ten counts. The CDR3 spells CASSRRDTGLYTEAFF. CDR3 nucleotide sequence: TGTGCCAGCAGCCGCCGGGACACGGGCTTGTACACTGAAGCTTTCTTT. The chain combines TRBV13 with TRBJ1-1, with D tentatively TRBD1 (6 bases). Per germline, CDR1 PRHDT and CDR2 FYEKMQ (reference sequence). The V and J ends lost 5 bases and 3 bases respectively, with 19 bases between them. This CDR3 contains 16 residues.

The gene calls are TRBV12-3 or TRBV12-4 and TRBJ2-1; D remains unclear. V was pared by 3 bases and J by 6 bases, with 6 bases between. The CDR3 has 12 amino acids. This chain's CDR3 is CASSFSCNEQFF. The CDR3 nucleotides read TGTGCCAGCAGTTTCTCTTGCAATGAGCAGTTCTTC.

For this clonotype: This may stem from a read error, because a much larger clone lies one nucleotide away. The conserved phenylalanine or tryptophan normally closing the CDR3 is absent here, so this likely arose from a read error. The chain uses TRBV24-1 and TRBJ2-1; TRBD1 matches 7 bases. The V gene end was trimmed by 2 bases and the J gene end by 3 bases; junction bases not matched to a gene: 9. The CDR3 runs 17 residues. The germline gives CDR1 KGHDR, CDR2 SFDVKD. In DNA form, the CDR3 reads TGTGCCACCAGTGATTCGACCGGGACAGTTTACTACAATGAGCAGTTCTCC. Translated, it gives CATSDSTGTVYYNEQFS.

The J gene is TRBJ2-7, the V gene TRBV20-1; D is unresolved. V gave up 0 bases and J gave up 2 bases, with 17 bases separating them. Germline CDR1 reads DFQATT; CDR2 reads SNEGSKA (reference sequence). This CDR3 contains 16 residues. CDR3 DNA sequence: TGCAGTGCTAGAGAGTTGACATCGCCCGCTCCCTACGAGCAGTACTTC. Its translation: CSARELTSPAPYEQYF.

The chain recombines TRBV29-1 with TRBJ1-2; 7 nucleotides line up with TRBD1. CDR1 is SQVTM, CDR2 ANQGSEA, per germline. The CDR3 is 13 amino acids. CDR3 DNA: TGCAGTGTGAAAGGGGGCGTCAACTATGGCTACACCTTC. It yields the protein CSVKGGVNYGYTF.

The table lists this clonotype with a few counts. The V gene is TRBV6-1, the J gene TRBJ2-2; TRBD1 matches 7 bases. Trimming took 2 bases from V and 6 from J; bases not matched to a gene: 3. The CDR3 covers 14 residues. Per the germline V gene, CDR1 is MNHNS and CDR2 is SASEGT. The CDR3 is CASSETGDPGELFF. In DNA form, the CDR3 reads TGTGCCAGCAGTGAAACAGGGGACCCCGGGGAGCTGTTTTTT.

This clonotype was counted many times. The gene calls are TRBV7-9 and TRBJ2-7; TRBD1 matches 8 bases. This CDR3 comprises 15 residues. With 0 bases clipped from V and 2 bases from J, the junction kept 3 bases outside the gene matches. Germline CDR1 is SEHNR and CDR2 is FQNEAQ (reference sequence). The CDR3 loop reads CASSLAGTGPYEQYF. The DNA for the CDR3 is TGTGCCAGCAGCTTAGCCGGGACAGGACCCTACGAGCAGTACTTC. The full variable domain, its missing parts supplied by reference TRBV7-9 and TRBJ2-7, is DTGVSQNPRHKITKRGQNVTFRCDPISEHNRLYWYRQTLGQGPEFLTYFQNEAQLEKSRLLSDRFSAERPKGSFSTLEIQRTEQGDSAMYLCASSLAGTGPYEQYFGPGTRLTVT.

The chain links TRBV9 to TRBJ1-5; D unresolved. V shed 3 bases and J shed 0 bases, with 7 bases lying between them. The CDR3 is 14 amino acids. Germline V gene lookup returns CDR1 SGDLS and CDR2 YYNGEE. The CDR3 region has the DNA TGTGCCAGCAGCGGCCCAAGTAGCAATCAGCCCCAGCATTTT. This gives the protein CASSGPSSNQPQHF. Supplemented by reference TRBV9 and TRBJ1-5, the full variable domain reads DSGVTQTPKHLITATGQRVTLRCSPRSGDLSVYWYQQSLDQGLQFLIQYYNGEERAKGNILERFSAQQFPDLHSELNLSSLELGDSALYFCASSGPSSNQPQHFGDGTRLSIL.

This clonotype was seen more than once but under ten times. The chain couples TRBV6-1 to TRBJ2-3, with a possible D match to TRBD2 (5 bases). V lost 7 bases and J lost 0, with 17 bases in between. Per germline, CDR1 MNHNS and CDR2 SASEGT. The CDR3 sequence is 16 residues long. The CDR3 DNA sequence: TGTGCCAGCACTTGGACTGCTCGAGTTAGCACAGATACGCAGTATTTT. Protein: CASTWTARVSTDTQYF.

There are many counts of this clonotype. The chain couples TRBV7-9 to TRBJ2-3, with D possibly being TRBD1 (6 bases). Germline V CDR1 and CDR2: SEHNR, FQNEAQ (reference sequence). The ends were cut back, 8 bases at V and 6 bases at J, with 9 bases in the middle. CDR3 length: 11 amino acids. CDR3 loop: CASGQGDTQYF. CDR3 DNA sequence: TGTGCCAGCGGTCAGGGGGATACGCAGTATTTT.

This clonotype was seen only once. A read error is possible here, since a much larger clone lies one base away. The rearrangement uses TRBV12-5 and TRBJ2-3, with 8 nucleotides matching TRBD2. This CDR3 has 13 amino acids. Germline lookup yields CDR1 LGHNT and CDR2 FRNRAP. This chain's CDR3 is CARGLAGGDTQYF. The CDR3 DNA sequence: TGTGCTAGAGGTTTGGCGGGGGGAGATACGCAGTATTTT.

The J gene is TRBJ2-1, the V gene TRBV5-1; 9 bases match TRBD2. V lost 4 bases to trimming and J lost 14 bases; unmatched junction nucleotides: 10. The CDR3 runs 13 residues. Germline values: CDR1 SGHRS, CDR2 YFSETQ. The CDR3 DNA follows: TGCGCCAGCAGCGAGATTAGCGGGAGCGCGAAGTTCTTC. This gives the protein CASSEISGSAKFF.

This clonotype was observed many times. The chain links TRBV27 to TRBJ1-2, with TRBD1 as a possible D gene (5 bases). Germline V gene lookup returns CDR1 MNHEY and CDR2 SMNVEV (reference sequence). The CDR3 is made up of 13 amino acids. V shed 5 bases and J shed 7 bases, with 14 bases lying between them. CDR3 sequence: CASSRGHWAGYTF. In DNA form, the CDR3 reads TGTGCCAGCAGTCGGGGCCACTGGGCTGGCTACACCTTC.

The chain is built from TRBV10-3 and TRBJ1-1; D is possibly TRBD1 (6 bases). V dropped 2 bases and J dropped 8 bases, with 12 bases sitting between them. This CDR3 is built from 13 residues. Looked up from germline, CDR1 is ENHRY and CDR2 is SYGVKD. CDR3 loop: CAISEIQGYEAFF. DNA of the CDR3: TGTGCCATCAGTGAGATACAGGGATACGAAGCTTTCTTT.

The chain recombines TRBV7-8 with TRBJ2-7; 13 bases agree with TRBD2. Germline V gene lookup returns CDR1 SGHVS and CDR2 FQNEAQ. V gave up 5 bases and J gave up 1 base; unmatched junction bases: 8. There are 17 residues in the CDR3. The CDR3 reads CASSPGTSGISSYEQYF. The CDR3 DNA follows: TGTGCCAGCAGCCCCGGGACTAGCGGGATCTCATCCTACGAGCAGTACTTC.

This clonotype was counted many times. The J gene is TRBJ2-7, the V gene TRBV6-1; no clear D gene. Germline V CDR1 and CDR2: MNHNS, SASEGT. There are 13 residues in the CDR3. Trimming took 4 bases from V and 4 from J, leaving 11 bases between them. The CDR3 DNA reads as TGTGCCAGCAGTGGACTCTTAGAGTACGAGCAGTACTTC. This codes for CASSGLLEYEQYF.

This clonotype was detected ten times or more. The chain carries TRBV30 and TRBJ2-3; D possibly corresponds to TRBD2 (5 bases). CDR3 size: 14 residues. The V end lost 2 bases, the J end lost 2 bases, and 11 bases lay between the germline ends. Looked up from germline, CDR1 is GTSNPN and CDR2 is SVGIG (reference sequence). The CDR3 sequence is CAWSKSGFTDTQYF. CDR3 DNA sequence: TGTGCCTGGAGTAAGAGCGGATTCACAGATACGCAGTATTTT.

This clonotype was picked up a small number of times. V and J are TRBV5-5 and TRBJ2-7; no firm D call. Germline V gene sequence: CDR1 SGHKS, CDR2 YYEKEE (reference sequence). Trimming shortened V by 1 base and J by 0 bases, and 8 bases separated the two germline ends. The CDR3 extends over 14 amino acids. Written as DNA, the CDR3 is TGTGCCAGCAGCTTGCTAATCCGCTCCTACGAGCAGTACTTC. Amino acid sequence: CASSLLIRSYEQYF. The full variable domain, in which reference TRBV5-5 and TRBJ2-7 provide the parts outside the CDR3, is DAGVTQSPTHLIKTRGQQVTLRCSPISGHKSVSWYQQVLGQGPQFIFQYYEKEERGRGNFPDRFSARQFPNYSSELNVNALLLGDSALYLCASSLLIRSYEQYFGPGTRLTVT.

This clonotype was observed at least ten times. The rearrangement uses TRBV6-1 and TRBJ1-5; D remains unclear. The CDR3 covers 12 residues. Trimming stripped 6 bases from V and 4 bases from J, with 7 bases between. Germline V gene sequence: CDR1 MNHNS, CDR2 SASEGT. DNA of the CDR3: TGTGCCAGCAGGGGCAGTAATCAGCCCCAGCATTTT. Translation: CASRGSNQPQHF.

Many counts were recorded for this clonotype. The V gene is TRBV7-9, the J gene TRBJ2-7, with 8 bases that match TRBD2. The length of the CDR3 is 18 residues. V lost 4 bases and J lost 3; bases outside the gene matches: 17. Germline CDR1 reads SEHNR; CDR2 reads FQNEAQ (reference sequence). CDR3 sequence reads: CASSSKHPVIAGIYEQYF. Written as DNA, the CDR3 is TGTGCCAGCAGCTCAAAGCACCCCGTTATAGCGGGAATCTACGAGCAGTACTTC.

There are many counts of this clonotype. This chain uses TRBV27 with TRBJ1-2, with D maybe TRBD1 (5 bases). This CDR3 contains 14 residues. Between the trimmed V and J ends, which lost 2 bases and 4 bases, there was a span of 11 bases. Germline assignment: CDR1 MNHEY and CDR2 SMNVEV (reference sequence). As DNA, the CDR3 is TGTGCCAGCAGTTTACAACAGGAGGGCTATGGCTACACCTTC. It encodes CASSLQQEGYGYTF.